This TCR beta chain is from a study of T-cell memory formation after mild COVID-19. Study in general: There were largely donor-specific TCR clusters.

V lost 5 bases, J lost 5 bases, and 6 bases stayed unmatched. The germline gives CDR1 DFQATT, CDR2 SNEGSKA (reference sequence). The length of the CDR3 is 13 residues. TCRdb called the 5' RACE reads again in MiXCR, with one record for every CDR3 protein. The sample has 380,000 or so distinct CDR3 sequences, roughly 13% seen once. V and J are TRBV20-1 and TRBJ2-7; 10 bases are a match to TRBD2. This sequence originates from a man aged 18 to 35 who had mild COVID-19 (a few samples of this study predate the infection). Cell type and time point are not known. Material: PBMCs or a T cell subset sorted from them (not recorded which). In DNA form, the CDR3 reads TGCAGTGCTCGGACTAGCGGAGGAAACGAGCAGTACTTC. Translating it yields CSARTSGGNEQYF.